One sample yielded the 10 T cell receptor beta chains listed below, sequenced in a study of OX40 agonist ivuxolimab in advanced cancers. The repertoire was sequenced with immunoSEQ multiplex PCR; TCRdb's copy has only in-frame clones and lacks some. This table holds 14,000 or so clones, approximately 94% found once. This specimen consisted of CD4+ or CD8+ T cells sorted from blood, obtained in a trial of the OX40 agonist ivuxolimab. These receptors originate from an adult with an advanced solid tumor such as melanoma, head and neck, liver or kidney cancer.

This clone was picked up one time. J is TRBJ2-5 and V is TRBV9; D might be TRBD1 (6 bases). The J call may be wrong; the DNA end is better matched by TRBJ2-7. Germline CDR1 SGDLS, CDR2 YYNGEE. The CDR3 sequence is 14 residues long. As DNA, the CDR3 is TGTGCCAGCAGCGAGGCGACAGGCTCCTACGAGCAGTACTTC. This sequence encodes CASSEATGSYEQYF.

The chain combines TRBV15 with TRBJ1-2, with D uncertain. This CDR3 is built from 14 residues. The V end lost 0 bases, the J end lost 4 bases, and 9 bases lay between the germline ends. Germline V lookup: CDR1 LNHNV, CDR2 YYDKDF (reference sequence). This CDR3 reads CATSRDVGLYGYTF. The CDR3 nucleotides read TGTGCCACCAGCAGAGATGTAGGGCTCTATGGCTACACCTTC.

CDR3 sequence reads: CASSEDRAGSYEQYF. The DNA of the CDR3 is TGTGCCAGCAGTGAAGACAGGGCCGGGTCCTACGAGCAGTACTTC. The V gene is TRBV6-1, the J gene TRBJ2-7; D perhaps matches TRBD1 (6 bases). With 1 base removed from V and 1 base from J, the gap between germline ends came to 11 bases. Germline V gene lookup returns CDR1 MNHNS and CDR2 SASEGT. This CDR3 is 15 amino acids long.

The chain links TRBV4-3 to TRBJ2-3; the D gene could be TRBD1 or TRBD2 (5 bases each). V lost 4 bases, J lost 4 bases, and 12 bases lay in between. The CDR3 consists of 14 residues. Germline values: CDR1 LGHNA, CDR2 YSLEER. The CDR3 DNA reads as TGCGCCAGCAGCCTGGGACCGACGGCAGATACGCAGTATTTT. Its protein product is CASSLGPTADTQYF.

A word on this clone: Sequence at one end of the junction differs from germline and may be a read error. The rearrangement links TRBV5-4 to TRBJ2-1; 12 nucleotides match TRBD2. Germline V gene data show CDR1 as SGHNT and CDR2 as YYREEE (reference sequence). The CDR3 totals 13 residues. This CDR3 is CASSFLAGGPRIF. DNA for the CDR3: TGTGCCAGCAGCTTCCTAGCGGGAGGGCCAAGGATCTTC.

CDR3 loop: CAWSIGSDTQYF. The CDR3 DNA sequence: TGTGCCTGGAGTATAGGGTCGGATACGCAGTATTTT. This chain joins TRBV30 and TRBJ2-3; D uncertain. Germline V gene data show CDR1 as GTSNPN and CDR2 as SVGIG (reference sequence). Trimming pared 2 bases from V and 6 bases from J, leaving 9 bases between. The CDR3 length is 12 residues.

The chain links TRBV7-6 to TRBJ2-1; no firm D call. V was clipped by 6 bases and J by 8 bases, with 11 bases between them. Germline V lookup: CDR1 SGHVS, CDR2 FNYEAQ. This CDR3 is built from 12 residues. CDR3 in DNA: TGTGCCAGCAGGAACATCGGCGATGAGCAGTTCTTC. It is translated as CASRNIGDEQFF.

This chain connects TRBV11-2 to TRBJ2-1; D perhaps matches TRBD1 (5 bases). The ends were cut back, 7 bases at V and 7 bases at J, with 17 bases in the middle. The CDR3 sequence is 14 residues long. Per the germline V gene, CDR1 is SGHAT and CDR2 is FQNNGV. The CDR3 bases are TGTGCCAGCATCTCCAGGGATCGTGTAAATGAGCAGTTCTTC. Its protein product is CASISRDRVNEQFF.

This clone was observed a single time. CDR3 in DNA: TGCGCCACTACAGGGGGCGGCGAAGCTTTCTTT. It yields the protein CATTGGGEAFF. The rearrangement links TRBV10-1 to TRBJ1-1; 9 nucleotides line up with TRBD1. The CDR3 sequence is 11 residues long. Germline CDR1 and CDR2: WNHNN and SYGVQD (reference sequence). J lost 8 bases, V lost 10 bases, and 5 bases had no gene match.

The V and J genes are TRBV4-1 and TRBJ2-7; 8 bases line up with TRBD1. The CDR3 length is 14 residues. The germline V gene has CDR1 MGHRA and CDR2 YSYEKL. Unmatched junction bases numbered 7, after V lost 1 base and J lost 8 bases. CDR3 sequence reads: CASSQAGQGSQQYF. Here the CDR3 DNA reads TGCGCCAGCAGCCAAGCCGGACAGGGTAGTCAGCAGTACTTC.